The sequence of this T cell receptor beta chain was determined in a study of shared clonotypes between healthy human individuals. Study outcomes and limitations: It was observed that roughly 5% of naive CD4 clonotypes were shared across a handful of donors. A reduction in generation probabilities was seen for non-shared clonotypes relative to those shared by all four donors.

In the original analysis: Filtering differed, since immunoSEQ gave only junction sequences and no quality scores. Using immunoSEQ multiplex PCR, the repertoire was profiled, and TCRdb retains in-frame clones only, with some absent. For V, J and clone size, that table is used; D and trimming come from the DNA. The table lists approximately 2,000,000 clones, 90% to 95% of them singletons. Concerning this clone: Its antigen is as yet unknown.

Losses at the gene ends were 8 bases for V and 8 bases for J; bases not matched to a gene: 10. CDR3 length: 13 residues. Germline values: CDR1 SEHNR, CDR2 FQNEAQ (reference sequence). Naivety among CD8 cells was defined by CD45RO negativity and positive CCR7 selection, thereby excluding terminally differentiated effector memory CD45RA+ cells. The receptor comes from a man between 18 and 29 years old in good health. Some clones in this sample may be carry-over from other donors' samples. The specimen was naive CD8+ T cells from PBMCs. This rearrangement joins TRBV7-9 to TRBJ1-2; TRBD1 agrees at 8 bases. CDR3 DNA: TGTGCCAGCCGGACAGGGTCCCAATTAGGCTACACCTTC. Residues: CASRTGSQLGYTF.